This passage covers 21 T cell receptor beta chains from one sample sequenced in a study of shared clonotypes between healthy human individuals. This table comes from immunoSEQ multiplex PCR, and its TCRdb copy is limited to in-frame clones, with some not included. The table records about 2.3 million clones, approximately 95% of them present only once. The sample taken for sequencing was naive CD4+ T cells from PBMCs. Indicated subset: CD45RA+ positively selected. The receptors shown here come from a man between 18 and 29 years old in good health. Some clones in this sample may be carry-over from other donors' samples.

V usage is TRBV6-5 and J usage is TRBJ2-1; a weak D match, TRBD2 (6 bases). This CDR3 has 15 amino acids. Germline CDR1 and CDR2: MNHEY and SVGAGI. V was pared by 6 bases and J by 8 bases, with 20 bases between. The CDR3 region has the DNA TGTGCCAGCAGCATGGGGGGACTTAGCACATATGAGCAGTTCTTC. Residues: CASSMGGLSTYEQFF.

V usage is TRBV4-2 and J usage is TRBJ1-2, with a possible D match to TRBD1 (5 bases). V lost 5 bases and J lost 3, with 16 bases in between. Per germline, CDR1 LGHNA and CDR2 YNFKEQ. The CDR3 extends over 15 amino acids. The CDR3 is CASSAPQGSDYGYTF. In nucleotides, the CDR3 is TGTGCCAGCAGCGCGCCTCAGGGTTCTGACTATGGCTACACCTTC.

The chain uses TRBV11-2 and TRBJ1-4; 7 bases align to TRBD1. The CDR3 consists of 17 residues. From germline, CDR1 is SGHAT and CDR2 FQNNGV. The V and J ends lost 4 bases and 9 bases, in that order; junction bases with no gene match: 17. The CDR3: CASSSNIRDSVSKKLFF. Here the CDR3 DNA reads TGTGCCAGCAGCTCAAACATCCGGGACAGCGTATCAAAAAAACTGTTTTTT.

For the CDR3, the DNA is TGTGCCAGCAGTCCAGGGGACCCCTACGAGCAGTACTTC. Its protein is CASSPGDPYEQYF. The chain has TRBV2 and TRBJ2-7; the D gene is possibly TRBD1 (6 bases). CDR3 length: 13 amino acids. With 5 bases removed from V and 2 bases from J, the gap between germline ends came to 10 bases. Per germline, CDR1 SNHLY and CDR2 FYNNEI.

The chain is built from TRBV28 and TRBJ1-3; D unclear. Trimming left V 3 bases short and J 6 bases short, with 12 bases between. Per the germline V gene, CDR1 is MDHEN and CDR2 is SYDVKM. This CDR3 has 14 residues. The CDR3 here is CASSFWGGENTIYF. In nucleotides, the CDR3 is TGTGCCAGCAGTTTTTGGGGTGGGGAAAACACCATATATTTT.

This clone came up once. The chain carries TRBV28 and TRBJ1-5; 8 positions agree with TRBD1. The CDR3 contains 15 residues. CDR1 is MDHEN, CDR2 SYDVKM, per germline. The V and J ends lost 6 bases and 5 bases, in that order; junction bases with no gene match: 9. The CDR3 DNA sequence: TGTGCCAGCAGCCCACCGGACAGGGTTCATCAGCCCCAGCATTTT. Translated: CASSPPDRVHQPQHF.

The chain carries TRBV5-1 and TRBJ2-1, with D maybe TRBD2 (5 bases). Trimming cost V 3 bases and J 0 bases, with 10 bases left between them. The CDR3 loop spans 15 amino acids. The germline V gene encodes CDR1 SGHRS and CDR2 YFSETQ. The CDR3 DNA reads TGCGCCAGCAGCTCCCAGCGGAACTCCTACAATGAGCAGTTCTTC. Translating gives CASSSQRNSYNEQFF.

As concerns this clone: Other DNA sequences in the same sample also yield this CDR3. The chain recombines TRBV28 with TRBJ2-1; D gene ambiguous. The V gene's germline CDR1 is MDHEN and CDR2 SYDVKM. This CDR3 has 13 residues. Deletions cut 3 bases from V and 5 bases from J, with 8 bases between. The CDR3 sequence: CASSLGGDNEQFF. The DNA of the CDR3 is TGTGCCAGCAGTTTGGGCGGTGACAATGAGCAGTTCTTC.

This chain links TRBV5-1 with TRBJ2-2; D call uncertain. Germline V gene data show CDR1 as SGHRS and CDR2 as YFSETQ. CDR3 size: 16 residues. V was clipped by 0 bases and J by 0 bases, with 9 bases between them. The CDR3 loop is CASSLAVAANTGELFF. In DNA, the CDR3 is TGCGCCAGCAGCTTGGCGGTCGCGGCGAACACCGGGGAGCTGTTTTTT.

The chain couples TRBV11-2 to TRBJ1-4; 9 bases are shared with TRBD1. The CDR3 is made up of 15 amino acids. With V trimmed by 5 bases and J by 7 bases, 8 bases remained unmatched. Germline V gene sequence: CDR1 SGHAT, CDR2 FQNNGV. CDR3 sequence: CASSPQGTGSEKLFF. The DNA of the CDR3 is TGTGCCAGCAGCCCCCAGGGGACAGGGTCTGAAAAACTGTTTTTT.

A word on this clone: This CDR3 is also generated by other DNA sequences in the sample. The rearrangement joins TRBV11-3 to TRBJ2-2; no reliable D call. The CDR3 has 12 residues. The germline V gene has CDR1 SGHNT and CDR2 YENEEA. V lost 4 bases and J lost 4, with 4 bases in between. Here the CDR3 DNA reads TGTGCCAGCAGCTCATCCACCGGGGAGCTGTTTTTT. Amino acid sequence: CASSSSTGELFF.

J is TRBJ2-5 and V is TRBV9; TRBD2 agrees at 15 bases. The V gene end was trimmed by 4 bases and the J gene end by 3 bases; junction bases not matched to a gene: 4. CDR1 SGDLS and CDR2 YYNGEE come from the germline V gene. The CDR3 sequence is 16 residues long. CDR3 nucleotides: TGTGCCAGCAGCCGCGGACTAGCGGGAGGGAAAGAGACCCAGTACTTC. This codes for CASSRGLAGGKETQYF. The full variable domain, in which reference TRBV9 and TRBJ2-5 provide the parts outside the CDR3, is DSGVTQTPKHLITATGQRVTLRCSPRSGDLSVYWYQQSLDQGLQFLIQYYNGEERAKGNILERFSAQQFPDLHSELNLSSLELGDSALYFCASSRGLAGGKETQYFGPGTRLLVL.

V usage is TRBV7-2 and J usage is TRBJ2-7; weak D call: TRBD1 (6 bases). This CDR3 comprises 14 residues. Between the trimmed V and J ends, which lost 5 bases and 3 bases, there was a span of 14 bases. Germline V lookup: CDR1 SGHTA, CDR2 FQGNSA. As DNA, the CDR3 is TGTGCCAGCAGCGTAGGGGGTACCCGCTACGAGCAGTACTTC. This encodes CASSVGGTRYEQYF.

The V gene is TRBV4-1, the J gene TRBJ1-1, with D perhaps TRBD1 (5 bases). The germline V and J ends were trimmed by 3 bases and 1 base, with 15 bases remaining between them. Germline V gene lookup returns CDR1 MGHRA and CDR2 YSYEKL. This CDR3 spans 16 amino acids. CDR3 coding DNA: TGCGCCAGCAGCCAGTTCGCGGGACGGACGAACACTGAAGCTTTCTTT. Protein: CASSQFAGRTNTEAFF.

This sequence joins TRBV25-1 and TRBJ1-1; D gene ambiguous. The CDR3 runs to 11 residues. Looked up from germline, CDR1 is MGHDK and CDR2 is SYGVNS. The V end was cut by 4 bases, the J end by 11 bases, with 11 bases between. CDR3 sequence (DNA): TGTGCCAGCAGTGTAAGTGGAACGGCTTTCTTT. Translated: CASSVSGTAFF.

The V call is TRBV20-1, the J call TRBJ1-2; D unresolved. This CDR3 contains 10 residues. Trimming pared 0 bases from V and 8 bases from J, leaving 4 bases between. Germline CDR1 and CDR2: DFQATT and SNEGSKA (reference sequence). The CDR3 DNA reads TGCAGTGCTAGAGATTTGGGCTACACCTTC. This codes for CSARDLGYTF.

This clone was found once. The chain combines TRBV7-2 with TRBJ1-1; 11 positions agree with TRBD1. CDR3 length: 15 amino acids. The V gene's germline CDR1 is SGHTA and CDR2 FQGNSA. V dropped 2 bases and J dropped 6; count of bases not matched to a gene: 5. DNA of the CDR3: TGTGCCAGCAGCTTACTAAGGACAGGGGGCGCTGAAGCTTTCTTT. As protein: CASSLLRTGGAEAFF.

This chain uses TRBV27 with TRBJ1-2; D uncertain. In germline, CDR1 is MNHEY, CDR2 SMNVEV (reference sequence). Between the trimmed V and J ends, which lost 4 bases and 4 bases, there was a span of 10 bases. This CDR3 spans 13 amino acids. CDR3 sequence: CASSSREGYGYTF. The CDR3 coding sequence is TGTGCCAGCAGTTCAAGGGAGGGCTATGGCTACACCTTC.

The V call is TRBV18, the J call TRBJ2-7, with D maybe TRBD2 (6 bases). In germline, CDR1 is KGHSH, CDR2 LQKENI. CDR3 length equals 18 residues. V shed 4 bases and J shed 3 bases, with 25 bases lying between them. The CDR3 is CASSQPGLPGVGYYEQYF. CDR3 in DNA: TGTGCCAGCTCACAACCCGGGCTCCCGGGAGTGGGTTACTACGAGCAGTACTTC.

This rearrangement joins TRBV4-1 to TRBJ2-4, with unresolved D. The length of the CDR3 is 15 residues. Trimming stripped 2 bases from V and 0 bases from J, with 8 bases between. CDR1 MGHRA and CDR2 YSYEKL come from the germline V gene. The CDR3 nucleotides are TGCGCCAGCAGCCAACCCTTATTAGCCAAAAACATTCAGTACTTC. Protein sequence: CASSQPLLAKNIQYF.

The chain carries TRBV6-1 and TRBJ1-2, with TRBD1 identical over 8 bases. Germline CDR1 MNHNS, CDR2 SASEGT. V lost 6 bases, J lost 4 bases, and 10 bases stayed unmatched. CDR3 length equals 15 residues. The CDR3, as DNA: TGTGCCAGCAGCTTAGACGGCGGACAGGGCTATGGCTACACCTTC. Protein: CASSLDGGQGYGYTF.